The 12 T cell receptor beta chains listed next were all sequenced from one sample in a study of T cell clonotyping in hematopoietic cell transplantation. The time point here: recipient sample about 28 days before transplant, after cytoreduction. Profiled with immunoSEQ multiplex PCR; TCRdb holds only in-frame clones, not every one. The data contain approximately 16,000 clones, 93% of them singletons. The source material was peripheral blood mononuclear cells, sampled before stem cell transplant. These receptors came from a man between 18 and 35 years old with biphenotypic leukemia. Some clones in this sample may be carry-over from other donors' samples.

The chain links TRBV7-2 to TRBJ1-4; 7 positions match TRBD1. Per germline, CDR1 SGHTA and CDR2 FQGNSA. This CDR3 comprises 13 residues. Trimming cost V 3 bases and J 8 bases; bases outside gene matches: 3. CDR3: CASSFDRDEKLFF. The CDR3 nucleotides are TGTGCCAGCAGCTTCGACAGGGACGAAAAACTGTTTTTT.

This clone is a singleton in its sample. The chain recombines TRBV5-4 with TRBJ2-5; D perhaps matches TRBD1 (6 bases). Germline CDR1 SGHNT, CDR2 YYREEE (reference sequence). This CDR3 contains 13 residues. V dropped 2 bases and J dropped 5 bases, with 10 bases sitting between them. The CDR3 DNA is TGTGCCAGCAGCTTTAAGGGGGTCGAGACCCAGTACTTC. It yields the protein CASSFKGVETQYF.

The V and J genes are TRBV6-1 and TRBJ2-7, with D hard to call. There are 13 residues in the CDR3. The germline V and J ends were trimmed by 4 bases and 5 bases, with 12 bases remaining between them. The germline V gene has CDR1 MNHNS and CDR2 SASEGT. CDR3 region: CASSASASHEQYF. The CDR3 DNA reads TGTGCCAGCAGTGCTTCTGCCAGCCACGAGCAGTACTTC.

The chain is built from TRBV4-3 and TRBJ1-2; no clear D gene. Germline loops: CDR1 LGHNA, CDR2 YSLEER. CDR3 length: 17 residues. Trimming cost V 0 bases and J 1 base, with 15 bases left between them. CDR3 nucleotides: TGCGCCAGCAGCCAAGATCCTCAAGGCCCGATTAACTATGGCTACACCTTC. This gives the protein CASSQDPQGPINYGYTF.

The chain couples TRBV6-1 to TRBJ2-7; TRBD1 matches at 7 bases. Trimming cost V 7 bases and J 3 bases; bases outside gene matches: 12. Per germline, CDR1 MNHNS and CDR2 SASEGT. The CDR3 contains 15 residues. The CDR3 sequence is CASITGRGGYYEQYF. The DNA of the CDR3 is TGTGCCAGCATCACCGGGCGAGGGGGCTACTACGAGCAGTACTTC.

The chain combines TRBV13 with TRBJ2-7, with D hard to call. Germline CDR1 and CDR2: PRHDT and FYEKMQ (reference sequence). This CDR3 is built from 12 residues. V lost 4 bases and J 2 bases, leaving 6 bases between the germline ends. This CDR3 is CASSYIPYEQYF. The CDR3 DNA reads as TGTGCCAGCAGCTATATACCCTACGAGCAGTACTTC.

This clone was counted between two and nine times. The chain uses TRBV7-3 and TRBJ2-7; 7 bases agree with TRBD2. CDR1 SGHTA and CDR2 FQGTGA come from the germline V gene. The CDR3 has 14 amino acids. The trim removed 5 bases at V and 0 bases at J, leaving 4 bases unmatched. The CDR3 loop reads CASSPTSVSYEQYF. As DNA, the CDR3 is TGTGCCAGCAGCCCAACTAGCGTCTCCTACGAGCAGTACTTC. Combining the CDR3 with reference TRBV7-3 and TRBJ2-7 gives the whole variable domain GAGVSQTPSNKVTEKGKYVELRCDPISGHTALYWYRQSLGQGPEFLIYFQGTGAADDSGLPNDRFFAVRPEGSVSTLKIQRTERGDSAVYLCASSPTSVSYEQYFGPGTRLTVT.

This clone was seen just once. The chain joins TRBV7-6 to TRBJ1-1, with D unclear. In germline, CDR1 is SGHVS, CDR2 FNYEAQ. Trimming stripped 6 bases from V and 5 bases from J, with 13 bases between. This CDR3 contains 13 residues. CDR3 nucleotide sequence: TGTGCCAGCAGTTTTGGAGCGGGGACTGAAGCTTTCTTT. Encoded protein: CASSFGAGTEAFF.

The chain uses TRBV4-1 and TRBJ2-2, with 8 positions matching TRBD2. Unmatched junction bases numbered 8, after V lost 0 bases and J lost 8 bases. Germline loops: CDR1 MGHRA, CDR2 YSYEKL. CDR3 length: 16 residues. The CDR3 DNA is TGCGCCAGCAGCCAAGATAGCCGGGGGGGAGGTGGGGAGCTGTTTTTT. Encoded protein: CASSQDSRGGGGELFF.

This clone was seen just once. DNA of the CDR3: TGTGCCAGCAGTTTGGGACGGGACCATACGCAGTATTTT. Translated, it gives CASSLGRDHTQYF. This chain joins TRBV27 and TRBJ2-3; TRBD1 or TRBD2 may be the D gene (5 bases each). This CDR3 comprises 13 residues. Germline-derived CDR1 and CDR2 are MNHEY and SMNVEV (reference sequence). V lost 3 bases and J 7 bases, leaving 11 bases between the germline ends.

The genes are TRBV27 and TRBJ1-6, with a weak D call TRBD1 (6 bases). This CDR3 has 17 amino acids. V lost 0 bases to trimming and J lost 4 bases, with 13 bases between them. The germline CDR1 and CDR2 sequences are MNHEY and SMNVEV (reference sequence). The CDR3 nucleotides read TGTGCCAGCAGTTTATCTCCTGGGGGCGAGTATAATTCACCCCTCCACTTT. Amino acid sequence: CASSLSPGGEYNSPLHF.

V and J are TRBV5-6 and TRBJ1-6; no clear D gene. Trimming left V 2 bases short and J 9 bases short, with 9 bases between. CDR1 is SGHDT and CDR2 is YYEEEE in the germline V gene. The length of the CDR3 is 13 residues. This chain's CDR3 is CASSLRGGSPLHF. The CDR3 nucleotides are TGTGCCAGCAGCTTACGGGGAGGTTCACCCCTCCACTTT.